This T cell receptor beta chain is drawn from a study of cytomegalovirus exposure and HLA in healthy donors. Points from the study as a whole: The authors reported that TCR beta sequences could predict HLA-A and HLA-B alleles. These predictions were accurate for most subjects in the first cohort. Analysis performed later showed TCR beta chains linked to HLA being more clonally expanded than equally common others.

Per germline, CDR1 MNHEY and CDR2 SMNVEV (reference sequence). The CDR3 extends over 15 amino acids. V lost 4 bases to trimming and J lost 1 base, with 10 bases between them. Nominally healthy donors were sampled, though unrecorded immune exposures were likely. Both 60 Vbeta primers and 13 Jbeta primers went into the PCR. The protocol was immunoSEQ multiplex PCR, while the TCRdb copy is restricted to in-frame clones and leaves out a portion. The table has more than 85,000 clones, 55% to 80% seen once; the top ten hold 4.8%. The table lists this clone with a few counts. The antigen is undetermined. The receptor was isolated from a human donor in good health. The sequenced material came from PBMCs. V usage is TRBV27 and J usage is TRBJ2-2, with TRBD1 as a possible D gene (8 bases). Here the CDR3 reads CASSYRGGNTGELFF. The DNA of the CDR3 is TGTGCCAGCAGTTACAGGGGGGGGAACACCGGGGAGCTGTTTTTT.